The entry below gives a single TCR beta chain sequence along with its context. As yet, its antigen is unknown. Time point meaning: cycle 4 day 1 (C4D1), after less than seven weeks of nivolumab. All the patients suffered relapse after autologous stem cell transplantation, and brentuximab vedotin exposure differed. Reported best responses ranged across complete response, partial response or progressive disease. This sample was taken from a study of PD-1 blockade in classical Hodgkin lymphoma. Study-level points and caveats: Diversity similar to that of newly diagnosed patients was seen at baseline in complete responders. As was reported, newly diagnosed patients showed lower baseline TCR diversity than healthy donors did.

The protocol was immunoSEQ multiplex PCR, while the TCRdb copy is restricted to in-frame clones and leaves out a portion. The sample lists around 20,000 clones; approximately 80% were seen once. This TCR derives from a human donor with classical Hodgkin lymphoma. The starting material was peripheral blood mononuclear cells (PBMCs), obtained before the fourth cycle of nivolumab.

The chain's CDR3 is CATADRLHSTDTQYF. The CDR3 DNA follows: TGTGCCACCGCGGACAGGCTACATAGCACAGATACGCAGTATTTT. The gene calls are TRBV7-9 and TRBJ2-3; 7 bases agree with TRBD1. The V and J ends lost 10 bases and 0 bases, in that order; junction bases with no gene match: 10. This CDR3 contains 15 residues. CDR1 and CDR2 (germline): SEHNR, FQNEAQ (reference sequence).